The rows below give T cell receptor beta chains drawn from one sample of a study of blood T cell repertoires in COVID-19. Data came from immunoSEQ multiplex PCR; TCRdb stores just in-frame clones and leaves some out. The data contain approximately 390,000 clones, approximately 88% of them singletons. The material sequenced was PBMCs or T cells enriched from blood (not recorded which). All receptors derive from a woman aged 40 to 50 with acute COVID-19. Each CDR3 is given with its conserved first and last residue. The D gene is left open where the match is weak. Clone sizes are given selectively: once, few, many, or a class where the clone is expanded.

DNA: TGTGCCACTTTGACGGGGGGATATGGCTACACCTTC
CDR3: CATLTGGYGYTF
J: TRBJ1-2
size: NA
D: NA
V: TRBV10-3

DNA: TGTGCTAGTGGTTTGGTCGGACAGGGGGCTTATAGCAATCAGCCCCAGCATTTT
CDR3: CASGLVGQGAYSNQPQHF
J: TRBJ1-5
size: few
D: TRBD1
V: TRBV12-5

DNA: TGTGCCAGCAGCGACGGACAGGGTGGGGCCTATGGCTACACCTTC
CDR3: CASSDGQGGAYGYTF
J: TRBJ1-2
size: NA
D: TRBD1
V: TRBV9

DNA: TGCGCCAGCAGCCAAGAGTCAGGGCTCAATTCACCCCTCCACTTT
CDR3: CASSQESGLNSPLHF
J: TRBJ1-6
size: few
D: NA
V: TRBV4-1

DNA: TGTGCCAGCAGCTTCCGGGACAGCAATTCACCCCTCCACTTT
CDR3: CASSFRDSNSPLHF
J: TRBJ1-6
size: NA
D: TRBD1
V: TRBV7-6

DNA: TGTGCCAGCAGCTTACCCGGAGGCGGCACTGAAGCTTTCTTT
CDR3: CASSLPGGGTEAFF
J: TRBJ1-1
size: NA
D: NA
V: TRBV5-4

DNA: TGTGCCAGTAGTATAGATCCAGCGATAAACTATGGCTACACCTTC
CDR3: CASSIDPAINYGYTF
J: TRBJ1-2
size: NA
D: NA
V: TRBV19

DNA: TGTGCCACCAGTGATGCGCGGGGGGGAGGCACGCAGTATTTT
CDR3: CATSDARGGGTQYF
J: TRBJ2-3
size: NA
D: TRBD2
V: TRBV24-1

DNA: TGTGCCAGCAGCCGGGGACAGGGGGATCAGCCCCAGCATTTT
CDR3: CASSRGQGDQPQHF
J: TRBJ1-5
size: NA
D: TRBD1
V: TRBV7-9

DNA: TGTGCCAGCAGTTCGACATTTACGAGCAATCAGCCCCAGCATTTT
CDR3: CASSSTFTSNQPQHF
J: TRBJ1-5
size: NA
D: NA
V: TRBV6-5

DNA: TGCGCCAGCACCCCCGGGACAGGGGCCGCCCCGGAATACTTC
CDR3: CASTPGTGAAPEYF
J: TRBJ2-7
size: NA
D: TRBD1
V: TRBV5-1

DNA: TGTGCCAGCAGCATCCATGCCTCTGAGTCTGGAAACACCATATATTTT
CDR3: CASSIHASESGNTIYF
J: TRBJ1-3
size: NA
D: NA
V: TRBV3-1/TRBV3-2

DNA: TGTGCCAGCAGTGCTGGACAGGACTACGAGCAGTACTTC
CDR3: CASSAGQDYEQYF
J: TRBJ2-7
size: NA
D: TRBD1
V: TRBV2

DNA: TGTGCCAGCAGCGAGAGCCGGGGGAATCAGCCCCAGCATTTT
CDR3: CASSESRGNQPQHF
J: TRBJ1-5
size: NA
D: NA
V: TRBV2

DNA: TGCGCCAGCAGCTTCAATCGGGACAGGGTCGGGAACACTGAAGCTTTCTTT
CDR3: CASSFNRDRVGNTEAFF
J: TRBJ1-1
size: NA
D: TRBD1
V: TRBV5-1

DNA: TGTGCCAGTAGCACAGGGGGCGGGGGCAATCAGCCCCAGCATTTT
CDR3: CASSTGGGGNQPQHF
J: TRBJ1-5
size: NA
D: TRBD1
V: TRBV19

DNA: TGTGCCAGCTCTACAGGGTCTGATAATGGCTACACCTTC
CDR3: CASSTGSDNGYTF
J: TRBJ1-2
size: NA
D: NA
V: TRBV2

DNA: TGTGCCAGCAGCCGAGATGCAGGAGGTGGAAACACCATATATTTT
CDR3: CASSRDAGGGNTIYF
J: TRBJ1-3
size: NA
D: NA
V: TRBV7-8

DNA: TGTGCCAGCAGCTTGTCAGGGGGCTATAGCGAGCAGTACTTC
CDR3: CASSLSGGYSEQYF
J: TRBJ2-7
size: NA
D: TRBD1
V: TRBV7-2

DNA: TGTGCCAGTAGTTGGGGGACAGGGTCGGATACAGGTGGCTACACCTTC
CDR3: CASSWGTGSDTGGYTF
J: TRBJ1-2
size: NA
D: TRBD1
V: TRBV19

DNA: TGTGCCAGCATGACAGGGGCTCGGGAAAAACTGTTTTTT
CDR3: CASMTGAREKLFF
J: TRBJ1-4
size: NA
D: TRBD1
V: TRBV6-5

DNA: TGTGCCAGCAGCTTAGGCAGGGGTCCTAACTATGGCTACACCTTC
CDR3: CASSLGRGPNYGYTF
J: TRBJ1-2
size: NA
D: NA
V: TRBV11-2

DNA: TGCGCCAGCAGCCGGGTACCGGGACAGGGGGGCACAGATACGCAGTATTTT
CDR3: CASSRVPGQGGTDTQYF
J: TRBJ2-3
size: NA
D: TRBD1
V: TRBV4-1

DNA: TGTGCCAGCAGCGTAGGCGATAATCAGCCCCAGCATTTT
CDR3: CASSVGDNQPQHF
J: TRBJ1-5
size: NA
D: NA
V: TRBV9

DNA: TGTGCCAGCAGTCTCCCCAATCAGCCCCAGCATTTT
CDR3: CASSLPNQPQHF
J: TRBJ1-5
size: NA
D: NA
V: TRBV12-3/TRBV12-4

DNA: TGCGCCAGTTCCCTAGGCTCCTACAATGAGCAGTTCTTC
CDR3: CASSLGSYNEQFF
J: TRBJ2-1
size: NA
D: NA
V: TRBV5-1

DNA: TGTGCCAGCAGCCTCTCGGCTACAGCGGGGGGGCGAGAGACCCAGTACTTC
CDR3: CASSLSATAGGRETQYF
J: TRBJ2-5
size: NA
D: TRBD2
V: TRBV11-3

DNA: TGCGCCAGCAGCTTATTGGCAGGCAAAGGTTCACCCCTCCACTTT
CDR3: CASSLLAGKGSPLHF
J: TRBJ1-6
size: few
D: NA
V: TRBV5-1

DNA: TGTGCTAGTGTCACGATCAGGACCCAGCATTTT
CDR3: CASVTIRTQHF
J: TRBJ1-5
size: few
D: NA
V: TRBV12-5

DNA: TGTGCCAGCCGACCCCGGCAGGGCCCCTACGAGCAGTACTTC
CDR3: CASRPRQGPYEQYF
J: TRBJ2-7
size: NA
D: NA
V: TRBV2

DNA: TGTGCCAGCAGCCAAGATGTGCGGGACAGGACCCTCTCTGGAAACACCATATATTTT
CDR3: CASSQDVRDRTLSGNTIYF
J: TRBJ1-3
size: NA
D: TRBD1
V: TRBV4-2

DNA: TGTGCCAGCAGCGTAGTACTAGCGGGGGAAACCTACACAGATACGCAGTATTTT
CDR3: CASSVVLAGETYTDTQYF
J: TRBJ2-3
size: NA
D: TRBD2
V: TRBV9